Listed below are T cell receptor beta chains from one sample, sequenced in a study of blood T cell repertoires in COVID-19. Sequenced by immunoSEQ multiplex PCR; TCRdb stores in-frame clones only, minus some. The data contain roughly 250,000 clones, about 85% of them singletons. Material: peripheral blood. These receptor sequences come from a human donor with COVID-19, enrolled during active disease. The donor label of this sample is uncertain. CDR3s include the opening cysteine and the closing phenylalanine or tryptophan. The D gene is left open where the match is weak. Clone size is given for some rows only: seen once, a few or many times, or a class if the clone is expanded.

TRBD1 TRBJ1-4 TRBV19 14 NA TGTGCCAGTAGTGCCCGACAGGGTCGGGAAAAACTGTTTTTT CASSARQGREKLFF
NA TRBJ1-5 TRBV19 10 NA TGTGCCAGACAGGGACAGCCCCAGCATTTT CARQGQPQHF
NA TRBJ2-3 TRBV11-3 14 NA TGTGCCAGCAGCTCCTACCCTAGTTCAGATACGCAGTATTTT CASSSYPSSDTQYF
NA TRBJ2-6 TRBV5-1 17 NA TGCGCCAGCAGCTTAAGGGACTCGAGCTCTGGGGCCAACGTCCTGACTTTC CASSLRDSSSGANVLTF
NA TRBJ2-1 TRBV11-3 15 NA TGTGCCAGCAGCTCCAGCGGGCGAACTTACAATGAGCAGTTCTTC CASSSSGRTYNEQFF
TRBD2 TRBJ2-2 TRBV2 16 NA TGTGCCAGCCGACTAGCGGGGACCGCGAACACCGGGGAGCTGTTTTTT CASRLAGTANTGELFF
TRBD1 TRBJ1-5 TRBV2 15 NA TGTGCCAGCAACCAGGGAACAGGGGGCCCAAAGCCCCAGCATTTT CASNQGTGGPKPQHF
TRBD1 TRBJ1-3 TRBV29-1 16 NA TGCAGCGTTAGGAGGGCGACAGGGGGCCCTGGAAACACCATATATTTT CSVRRATGGPGNTIYF
TRBD2 TRBJ2-1 TRBV20-1 18 once TGCAGTGCTAGTTCGGGAGCGGGAGGGCCTATCTCCTACAATGAGCAGTTCTTC CSASSGAGGPISYNEQFF
NA TRBJ2-3 TRBV28 13 NA TGTGCCATCCTTACCCGGGGCACAGATACGCAGTATTTT CAILTRGTDTQYF
NA TRBJ1-5 TRBV7-2 12 NA TGTGCCAGCAGCCCCGACGAGGGTCCCCAGCATTTT CASSPDEGPQHF
TRBD2 TRBJ2-7 TRBV28 20 NA TGTGCCAGCAGTTTAGGAGTCCCGGGACTAGCGGGAGTTAGCTCCTACGAGCAGTACTTC CASSLGVPGLAGVSSYEQYF
TRBD1 TRBJ2-7 TRBV6-5 13 NA TGTGCCAGCATCGACAGGGCCTCCTACGAGCAGTACTTC CASIDRASYEQYF
TRBD1 TRBJ1-4 TRBV28 14 NA TGTGCCACCGATCCTTCGACAGGGGTTGAAAAACTGTTTTTT CATDPSTGVEKLFF
NA TRBJ1-1 TRBV5-6 12 once TGTGCCAGCAGCTTCGGGAGGACTGAAGCTTTCTTT CASSFGRTEAFF
TRBD2 TRBJ2-5 TRBV29-1 14 NA TGCAGCGCTGATGGGACTAGCGGGAGAAAGACCCAGTACTTC CSADGTSGRKTQYF
NA TRBJ1-4 TRBV7-2 15 NA TGTGCCAGCAGCCCGACTGGGGGGACCAATGAAAAACTGTTTTTT CASSPTGGTNEKLFF
NA TRBJ1-5 TRBV28 14 NA TGTGCCAGCAGTTTAGTAGGGGCGAATCAGCCCCAGCATTTT CASSLVGANQPQHF
TRBD1 TRBJ1-2 TRBV20-1 15 NA TGCAGTGCTAGTCCTCCGGGACAGGGGACCTATGGCTACACCTTC CSASPPGQGTYGYTF
TRBD1 TRBJ1-2 TRBV10-3 13 NA TGTGCCGCCGGACAGGAACTTAACTATGGCTACACCTTC CAAGQELNYGYTF
NA TRBJ1-1 TRBV12-3/TRBV12-4 11 NA TGTGCCAGCAGGCGGACAACTGAAGCTTTCTTT CASRRTTEAFF
TRBD1 TRBJ2-7 TRBV6-5 14 NA TGTGCCAGCAGTACTCAGGACAGGGAATACGAGCAGTACTTC CASSTQDREYEQYF
TRBD2 TRBJ2-3 TRBV5-4 18 NA TGTGCCAGCAGCTTGGCCGGGTCTAGCGGGAGAGGCACAGATACGCAGTATTTT CASSLAGSSGRGTDTQYF